This T cell receptor (beta chain) was recovered during a study of CD8+ T cells in alopecia areata. The study, taken as a whole, reports: Lesional scalp, especially alopecia totalis/universalis, showed higher clonality than normal scalp.

Trimming took 5 bases from V and 2 from J, leaving 19 bases between them. The CDR3 covers 16 residues. Looked up from germline, CDR1 is SGHTA and CDR2 is FQGNSA. Details on this clone: Antigen: not known.

After isolation, RNA underwent reverse transcription to generate cDNA as the sequencing template. Measured with immunoSEQ multiplex PCR; TCRdb has only the in-frame clones, and not every one. Of about 150,000 clones in the sample, roughly 50% were seen once. From alopecia areata patients, lesional scalp punch biopsies and peripheral blood were collected. This TCR was sampled from a human donor with alopecia areata. This sequence joins TRBV7-2 and TRBJ2-7, with D perhaps given as TRBD1 or TRBD2 (6 bases each). The source was CD4+ T cells sorted from blood, collected at week 0. This chain's CDR3 is CASSAHGGGAPYEQYF. The CDR3 DNA follows: TGTGCCAGCAGCGCCCACGGGGGCGGGGCTCCCTACGAGCAGTACTTC.